These T cell receptor beta chains were read from a single sample in a study of blood T cell repertoires in COVID-19. TCRdb keeps only in-frame clones here, not all; method: immunoSEQ multiplex PCR. Of 60,000 or so clones listed, 65% to 85% were seen once; the top ten hold roughly 27%. The sequencing input was peripheral blood. These receptors all stem from a human donor in a cohort sampled during active COVID-19. CDR3s include the opening cysteine and the closing phenylalanine or tryptophan. A D gene is named only where the DNA matches it firmly. Clone size is given for some rows only: seen once, a few or many times, or a class if the clone is expanded.

TRBV4-1	TRBJ1-5	TRBD1	NA	14	TGCGCCAGCAGCCAGGACAGGGACACTCAGCCCCAGCATTTT	CASSQDRDTQPQHF
TRBV7-6	TRBJ2-3	TRBD2	NA	17	TGTGCCAGCAGCTCAAACCGACTAGCGGGATTGGCAGATACGCAGTATTTT	CASSSNRLAGLADTQYF
TRBV27	TRBJ2-3	NA	NA	12	TGTGCCAGCAGCCCGGGTTCCGATACGCAGTATTTT	CASSPGSDTQYF
TRBV6-4	TRBJ2-1	NA	once	13	TGTGCCAGCAGTGAAGGGACACACAATGAGCAGTTCTTC	CASSEGTHNEQFF
TRBV20-1	TRBJ2-1	TRBD2	NA	16	TGCAGTGCTAGTCGGGTAGCGGGGGGGGATATCAATGAGCAGTTCTTC	CSASRVAGGDINEQFF
TRBV7-3	TRBJ2-1	TRBD2	once	15	TGTGCCAGCAGCTTAAGCGGGAGTTACTACAATGAGCAGTTCTTC	CASSLSGSYYNEQFF
TRBV6-5	TRBJ1-4	NA	NA	15	TGTGCCAGCAGTTACTCGATTACTCCGAGTGAAAAACTGTTTTTT	CASSYSITPSEKLFF
TRBV25-1	TRBJ2-7	TRBD2	NA	14	TGTGCCAGCAGTCGGCTAGCGGGAGTCTACGAGCAGTACTTC	CASSRLAGVYEQYF
TRBV7-2	TRBJ2-1	TRBD2	NA	18	TGTGCCAGCGGCCGGACTAGCGGGGGTTTCAATAAGCGTAATGAGCAGTTCTTC	CASGRTSGGFNKRNEQFF
TRBV4-1	TRBJ2-1	TRBD2	few	17	TGCGCCAGCAGCCCAACTACTACTGGCGGGGGATACAATGAGCAGTTCTTC	CASSPTTTGGGYNEQFF
TRBV5-6	TRBJ1-2	NA	NA	13	TGTGCCAGCAGCTTGGGGCAGAACTATGGCTACACCTTC	CASSLGQNYGYTF
TRBV29-1	TRBJ2-1	TRBD2	NA	14	TGCAGCGTTGAATCGGGGGGGGCCTACAATGAGCAGTTCTTC	CSVESGGAYNEQFF
TRBV5-1	TRBJ2-1	NA	NA	14	TGCGCCAGCAGCCGATACTTATTGGTCGATGAGCAGTTCTTC	CASSRYLLVDEQFF
TRBV6-6	TRBJ1-5	TRBD1	once	15	TGTGCCAGCAGTGCGGGACAGGGTAACAATCAGCCCCAGCATTTT	CASSAGQGNNQPQHF
TRBV25-1	TRBJ2-1	TRBD2	NA	17	TGTGCCAGCAGTGACTCTACTAGCGGGGGGCTCTACAATGAGCAGTTCTTC	CASSDSTSGGLYNEQFF
TRBV12-3/TRBV12-4	TRBJ2-2	NA	NA	12	TGTGCCAGCAGTGGCTGGACCGGGGAGCTGTTTTTT	CASSGWTGELFF
TRBV11-2	TRBJ2-7	TRBD2	NA	15	TGTGCCAGCAGCTTAGCGCCTAGCGGGTACAACGAGCAGTACTTC	CASSLAPSGYNEQYF
TRBV3-1/TRBV3-2	TRBJ2-4	NA	NA	16	TGTGCCAGCAGCCAAAGGGGGATTCTAGCCAAAAACATTCAGTACTTC	CASSQRGILAKNIQYF
TRBV5-1	TRBJ1-1	TRBD1	once	15	TGCGCCAGCAGCGGCAGGACAGGGGAGAACACTGAAGCTTTCTTT	CASSGRTGENTEAFF
TRBV5-6	TRBJ2-2	NA	NA	14	TGTGCCAGCAGCCCTCGGACAAACACCGGGGAGCTGTTTTTT	CASSPRTNTGELFF
TRBV19	TRBJ1-1	NA	NA	13	TGTGCCAGTATACCCGACAAGAACACTGAAGCTTTCTTT	CASIPDKNTEAFF
TRBV9	TRBJ2-2	NA	NA	15	TGTGCCAGCAGCGTAGACAGGGTGAACACCGGGGAGCTGTTTTTT	CASSVDRVNTGELFF
TRBV5-4	TRBJ2-7	NA	NA	13	TGTGCCAGCAGCTTGCAGGGGGGCTACGAGCAGTACTTC	CASSLQGGYEQYF
TRBV28	TRBJ1-1	NA	NA	15	TGTGCCAGCCCTAAACCGGGAGGACAGAACACTGAAGCTTTCTTT	CASPKPGGQNTEAFF
TRBV9	TRBJ1-4	TRBD1	NA	16	TGTGCCAGCAGCCTGGGACAGGCGTCGGCGGGCGAAAAACTGTTTTTT	CASSLGQASAGEKLFF
TRBV3-1/TRBV3-2	TRBJ2-1	NA	once	14	TGTGCCAGCACCCCCTACCCAGGGAACAATGAGCAGTTCTTC	CASTPYPGNNEQFF
TRBV6-2/TRBV6-3	TRBJ1-5	NA	NA	16	TGTGCCAGCAGTTCCTCTCAGGGAATAGGCAATCAGCCCCAGCATTTT	CASSSSQGIGNQPQHF
TRBV30	TRBJ1-5	TRBD1	once	14	TGTGCCTGGAGTGTAAGTACAGGGGGACAGCCCCAGCATTTT	CAWSVSTGGQPQHF
TRBV2	TRBJ1-4	NA	NA	15	TGTGCCAGCAGTCGAAACCCCGGGACATTAGAAAAACTGTTTTTT	CASSRNPGTLEKLFF
TRBV18	TRBJ2-3	TRBD2	NA	16	TGTGCCAGCTCACCTAAGCTCCGGGGGGGCGTAGATACGCAGTATTTT	CASSPKLRGGVDTQYF
TRBV14	TRBJ1-2	NA	NA	13	TGTGCCAGCAGCCAGGGCAGCCACTATGGCTACACCTTC	CASSQGSHYGYTF
TRBV7-9	TRBJ2-3	NA	NA	16	TGTGCCAGCAGCTCACGACAGACCCTCGGCACAGATACGCAGTATTTT	CASSSRQTLGTDTQYF
TRBV29-1	TRBJ2-3	NA	NA	12	TGCAGCGTTGGGGCTAGCACAGATACGCAGTATTTT	CSVGASTDTQYF
TRBV11-1	TRBJ2-1	TRBD2	NA	16	TGTGCCAACAGCTTGACTAGCGGGTGGAACTACAATGAGCAGTTCTTC	CANSLTSGWNYNEQFF
TRBV28	TRBJ2-7	TRBD1	NA	14	TGTGCCAGCAGTTCATCGGGACAGGGGTTCCTGAAGTACTTC	CASSSSGQGFLKYF
TRBV29-1	TRBJ2-3	NA	NA	14	TGCAGCGTTGGGTGGCCTAGCGGCACAGATACGCAGTATTTT	CSVGWPSGTDTQYF
TRBV2	TRBJ2-1	NA	NA	12	TGTGCCAGCATGGGGGGAAACAATGAGCAGTTCTTC	CASMGGNNEQFF
TRBV27	TRBJ1-5	NA	NA	15	TGTGCCAGCAGAACGGGGATATATAGCAATCAGCCCCAGCATTTT	CASRTGIYSNQPQHF
TRBV27	TRBJ1-4	NA	NA	14	TGTGCCAGCAGTCGGTACGGGGTTGATGAAAAACTGTTTTTT	CASSRYGVDEKLFF
TRBV5-8	TRBJ2-5	TRBD1	NA	17	TGTGCCAGCAGCTCTTGGAAGTGGACAGGGGCCCAAGAGACCCAGTACTTC	CASSSWKWTGAQETQYF
TRBV27	TRBJ2-3	NA	NA	18	TGTGCCAGCACTATGGGGGCCTACAGCGGAACAAGCACAGATACGCAGTATTTT	CASTMGAYSGTSTDTQYF
TRBV5-1	TRBJ2-2	TRBD1	NA	16	TGCGCCAGCAGCTTTGGGACAGGAGCGACCACCGGGGAGCTGTTTTTT	CASSFGTGATTGELFF
TRBV3-1/TRBV3-2	TRBJ2-2	NA	NA	13	TGTGCCAGCAGCCATAGCGGTCCCGGGGAGCTGTTTTTT	CASSHSGPGELFF
TRBV20-1	TRBJ2-7	TRBD2	NA	17	TGCAGTGCTAGTCCCCCCGGTGGCGGGCGGGAGTCGGACGAGCAGTACTTC	CSASPPGGGRESDEQYF
TRBV5-4	TRBJ2-5	TRBD2	NA	15	TGTGCCAGCAGCCGGGATACTAGCGCCCAAGAGACCCAGTACTTC	CASSRDTSAQETQYF
TRBV27	TRBJ2-7	NA	NA	10	TGTGCCAGCGGACTCTACGAGCAGTACTTC	CASGLYEQYF
TRBV2	TRBJ1-3	NA	NA	15	TGTGCCAGCAGTGAAGACAGGGCCTATGGAAACACCATATATTTT	CASSEDRAYGNTIYF
TRBV2	TRBJ2-7	NA	NA	12	TGTGCCAGCAGTGGGCCCGGAGACGAGCAGTACTTC	CASSGPGDEQYF
TRBV6-6	TRBJ2-1	NA	NA	11	TGTGCCAGCAGTCCGAGGGATGAGCAGTTCTTC	CASSPRDEQFF
TRBV12-3/TRBV12-4	TRBJ2-7	NA	NA	11	TGTGCCAGCAGGGACTACTACGAGCAGTACTTC	CASRDYYEQYF